This T cell receptor (beta chain) was recorded in a study of cytomegalovirus exposure and HLA in healthy donors. Study-level background: The platform used for the 120 or so validation repertoires matched that of the 666 first-cohort repertoires, a later analysis reported.

Profiled with immunoSEQ multiplex PCR; TCRdb holds only in-frame clones, not every one. The top ten hold 0.95% to 1.5% of the sample, which has 100,000 to 150,000 clones, 89% seen once. The CDR3 runs 14 residues. Looked up from germline, CDR1 is SGDLS and CDR2 is YYNGEE. The ends were cut back, 0 bases at V and 5 bases at J, with 11 bases in the middle. As to this clone: Its target is not known.

Findings and caveats of the study: The authors listed some 160 TCR beta chains as cytomegalovirus-associated. According to a subsequent analysis, TCR clusters from the first cohort were inclined to appear together in the 110 or so validation repertoires. According to reports, the classifier identified cytomegalovirus status with high specificity and sensitivity.

J is TRBJ1-1 and V is TRBV9; the D is unclear. Sequenced material: PBMCs. The source is a woman aged 18-29 years in good health and CMV-seronegative. The CDR3 DNA reads as TGTGCCAGCAGCGTAGGTCGGTTTGAAACTGAAGCTTTCTTT. Residues: CASSVGRFETEAFF.